This TCR beta chain was found in a study of regulatory T cells in long-lasting Graves disease. With iRepertoire HTBI primers and Arm-PCR of CDR3 regions, TCR beta libraries were built. Each CDR3 protein gets one entry after TCRdb re-called the multiplex PCR reads with MiXCR. This sample has about 500,000 distinct CDR3 sequences, with under 20% found just once. This clonotype came up a few times. The antigen remains undetermined. Germline assignment: CDR1 MDHEN and CDR2 SYDVKM. The V gene lost 10 bases and the J gene lost 5 bases, with 12 bases spanning the gap. The CDR3 totals 13 residues. General observations from the study: A greater number of public clonotypes (fewer than 3,000) was shared by persistent patients than by new patients (about 880).

Time point specified: newly diagnosed GD, antithyroid drugs for less than 3 months. Construction of the TCR library relied on RNA isolated from PBMCs. A peripheral blood sample, around 8.6 milliliters in volume, was drawn into EDTA tubes. The same data also went into a second study, on T cells in Graves' hyperthyroidism and ophthalmopathy. That source notes: Graves' hyperthyroidism without ophthalmopathy progression within 18 months was termed stable. HTBI primers were the set used in a first-round RT-PCR of the TCR CDR3.

The V gene is TRBV28, the J gene TRBJ1-6; D might be TRBD1 (5 bases). This sample comprised peripheral blood mononuclear cells (PBMCs), obtained at new diagnosis, from a patient treated with antithyroid drugs. The sequence was obtained from a man aged 35 to 55 with Graves disease. As DNA, the CDR3 is TGTGCCACAAGACAGTTTAATAATTCACCCCTCCACTTT. This translates into CATRQFNNSPLHF.